A selection of T cell receptor beta chains follows, all from one sample in a study of Ad26.COV2.S vaccination and SARS-CoV-2 variants. The assay was immunoSEQ multiplex PCR, and TCRdb's table has in-frame clones only and misses some. The data hold 300,000 to 450,000 clones, with just over 90% observed a single time. The sample consisted of peripheral blood, taken after recovery from COVID-19. All receptors come from a human donor who had recovered from COVID-19. CDR3s include the opening cysteine and the closing phenylalanine or tryptophan. A D gene is named only where the DNA matches it firmly. Clone size is stated in some rows and not others, as once, few, many or a class when expanded.

d_gene: TRBD1
v_gene: TRBV7-2
abundance: -
j_gene: TRBJ2-7
CDR3aa: CASSPRQGSYEQYF

d_gene: -
v_gene: TRBV19
abundance: -
j_gene: TRBJ2-7
CDR3aa: CASSIVGLAYEQYF

d_gene: -
v_gene: TRBV2
abundance: -
j_gene: TRBJ2-7
CDR3aa: CASSEEFQGSYEQYF

d_gene: -
v_gene: TRBV5-6
abundance: -
j_gene: TRBJ2-3
CDR3aa: CASSSRVRAGTDTQYF

d_gene: -
v_gene: TRBV19
abundance: -
j_gene: TRBJ1-2
CDR3aa: CASMVGGGYTF

d_gene: TRBD1
v_gene: TRBV11-2
abundance: -
j_gene: TRBJ1-6
CDR3aa: CASSLGTGVNSPLHF

d_gene: -
v_gene: TRBV11-2
abundance: -
j_gene: TRBJ1-5
CDR3aa: CASSLVRGQPQHF

d_gene: -
v_gene: TRBV5-1
abundance: -
j_gene: TRBJ2-1
CDR3aa: CASSWGTIATPEQFF

d_gene: -
v_gene: TRBV18
abundance: -
j_gene: TRBJ2-2
CDR3aa: CASSPPRSHSKYTGELFF

d_gene: -
v_gene: TRBV10-1
abundance: -
j_gene: TRBJ2-2
CDR3aa: CASSVFRGSSSGELFF

d_gene: TRBD1
v_gene: TRBV2
abundance: -
j_gene: TRBJ1-2
CDR3aa: CASSQTGTVHGYTF

d_gene: -
v_gene: TRBV6-2/TRBV6-3
abundance: -
j_gene: TRBJ1-5
CDR3aa: CASSYGQSSNQPQHF

d_gene: TRBD1
v_gene: TRBV7-2
abundance: -
j_gene: TRBJ2-4
CDR3aa: CASSISGTGADIQYF

d_gene: TRBD1
v_gene: TRBV4-1
abundance: -
j_gene: TRBJ1-1
CDR3aa: CASSQRGQGAENTEAFF

d_gene: -
v_gene: TRBV11-2
abundance: -
j_gene: TRBJ2-3
CDR3aa: CASSSIRVLRTDTQYF

d_gene: -
v_gene: TRBV27
abundance: -
j_gene: TRBJ1-2
CDR3aa: CASSSHADWGGYTF

d_gene: -
v_gene: TRBV7-8
abundance: -
j_gene: TRBJ1-5
CDR3aa: CASSPGTGSNQPQHF

d_gene: -
v_gene: TRBV7-8
abundance: few
j_gene: TRBJ2-6
CDR3aa: CASSLARDGPSGANVLTF

d_gene: TRBD1
v_gene: TRBV27
abundance: -
j_gene: TRBJ2-5
CDR3aa: CASSADRVVKETQYF

d_gene: -
v_gene: TRBV2
abundance: once
j_gene: TRBJ2-2
CDR3aa: CASRLGGAGELFF

d_gene: -
v_gene: TRBV2
abundance: -
j_gene: TRBJ1-1
CDR3aa: CASSEASF

d_gene: TRBD2
v_gene: TRBV7-2
abundance: -
j_gene: TRBJ2-3
CDR3aa: CASSSPRGRGASDTQYF

d_gene: TRBD1
v_gene: TRBV5-4
abundance: -
j_gene: TRBJ2-2
CDR3aa: CASLALGQGLPGELFF

d_gene: -
v_gene: TRBV18
abundance: -
j_gene: TRBJ1-3
CDR3aa: CASSPVSGSGNTIYF

d_gene: -
v_gene: TRBV12-3/TRBV12-4
abundance: -
j_gene: TRBJ2-1
CDR3aa: CASRSSPYNEQFF

d_gene: TRBD1
v_gene: TRBV6-5
abundance: -
j_gene: TRBJ1-2
CDR3aa: CASRGTGAHYGYTF

d_gene: TRBD1
v_gene: TRBV12-5
abundance: -
j_gene: TRBJ1-4
CDR3aa: CASGLDAGGGEKLFF

d_gene: -
v_gene: TRBV2
abundance: -
j_gene: TRBJ2-4
CDR3aa: CASSLRQDIQYF

d_gene: TRBD1
v_gene: TRBV4-1
abundance: -
j_gene: TRBJ2-7
CDR3aa: CASSLTGDSVFYEQYF

d_gene: TRBD1
v_gene: TRBV24-1
abundance: -
j_gene: TRBJ2-1
CDR3aa: CATSEGQGPPNEQFF

d_gene: -
v_gene: TRBV6-2/TRBV6-3
abundance: -
j_gene: TRBJ1-5
CDR3aa: CASSYGEGNQPQHF

d_gene: -
v_gene: TRBV15
abundance: -
j_gene: TRBJ2-7
CDR3aa: CATSRGRQGTGEQYF

d_gene: TRBD2
v_gene: TRBV6-5
abundance: -
j_gene: TRBJ2-3
CDR3aa: CASCTVAGDTDTQYF

d_gene: -
v_gene: TRBV25-1
abundance: -
j_gene: TRBJ2-4
CDR3aa: CASTPPGNTKNIQYF

d_gene: TRBD1
v_gene: TRBV4-1
abundance: -
j_gene: TRBJ2-1
CDR3aa: CASSQVRQGARNEQFF

d_gene: TRBD1
v_gene: TRBV7-8
abundance: -
j_gene: TRBJ2-7
CDR3aa: CASSLGGQVFHEQYF